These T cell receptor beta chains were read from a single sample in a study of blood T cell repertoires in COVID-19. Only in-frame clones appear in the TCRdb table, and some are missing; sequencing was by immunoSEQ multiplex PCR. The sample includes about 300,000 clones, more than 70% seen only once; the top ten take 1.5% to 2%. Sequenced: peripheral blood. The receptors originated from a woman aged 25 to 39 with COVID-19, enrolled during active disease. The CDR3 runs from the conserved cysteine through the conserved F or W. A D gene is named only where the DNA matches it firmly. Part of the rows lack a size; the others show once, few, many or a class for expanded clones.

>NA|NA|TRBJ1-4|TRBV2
TGTGCCAGCAAGGGTGGGGAGGAAAAACTGTTTTTT
CASKGGEEKLFF
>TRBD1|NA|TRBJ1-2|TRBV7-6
TGTGCCAGCAGCAACCCGGGACAGACCGACCGTGGCTACACCTTC
CASSNPGQTDRGYTF
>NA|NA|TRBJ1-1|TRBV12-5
TGTGCTAGTGGGCCTCGGTTGAACACTGAAGCTTTCTTT
CASGPRLNTEAFF
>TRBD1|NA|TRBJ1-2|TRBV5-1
TGCGCCAGCAGCTTGCCGGCAGGGGGCCATGGCTACACCTTC
CASSLPAGGHGYTF
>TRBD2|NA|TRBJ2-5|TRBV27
TGTGCCAGCAGTTCACGACTAGCGGTGCAAGAGACCCAGTACTTC
CASSSRLAVQETQYF
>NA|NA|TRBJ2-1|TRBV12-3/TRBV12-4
TGTGCCAGCAGTCGCTACAATGAGCAGTTCTTC
CASSRYNEQFF
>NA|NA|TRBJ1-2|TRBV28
TGTGCCAGCAGTGGAGACAGCTATGGCTACACCTTC
CASSGDSYGYTF
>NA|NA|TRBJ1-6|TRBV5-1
TGCGCCAGCAGCCCGGGAGGCAGGGCTCAAGGTTCACCCCTCCACTTT
CASSPGGRAQGSPLHF
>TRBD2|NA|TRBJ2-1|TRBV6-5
TGTGCCAGCAGTTACTCGCGGGGGGGCTTCAATGAGCAGTTCTTC
CASSYSRGGFNEQFF
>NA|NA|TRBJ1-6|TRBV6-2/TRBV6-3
TGTGCCAGCAGTTACATCGGGGGTTTCCCATCACCCCTCCACTTT
CASSYIGGFPSPLHF
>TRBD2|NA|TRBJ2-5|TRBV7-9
TGTGCCAGCAGCTCGGGCGGGGGAGGTTCAGAGACCCAGTACTTC
CASSSGGGGSETQYF
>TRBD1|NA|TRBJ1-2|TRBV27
TGTGCCAGCAGGGAAAATGGACAGGGGGCAAACTATGGCTACACCTTC
CASRENGQGANYGYTF
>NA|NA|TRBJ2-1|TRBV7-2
TGTGCCAGCAGCTTAGCGTCGGTGGGGCCTAGGGAGCAGTTCTTC
CASSLASVGPREQFF
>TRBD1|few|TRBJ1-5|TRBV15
TGTGCCACCAGCAGAGATCACCATCGTCCGGACAGGATAATAAAGCCCCAGCATTTT
CATSRDHHRPDRIIKPQHF
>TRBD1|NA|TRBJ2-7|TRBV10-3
TGTGCCATCAGTTCGGACAGGGGACCCTACGAGCAGTACTTC
CAISSDRGPYEQYF
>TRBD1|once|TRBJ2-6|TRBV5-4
TGTGCCAGCAGCCACGGGACAGGGACTGGGGCCAACGTCCTGACTTTC
CASSHGTGTGANVLTF
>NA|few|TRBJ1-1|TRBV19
TGTGCCAGTAGTCCCAACCCGGGTGTCGCTGAAGCTTTCTTT
CASSPNPGVAEAFF
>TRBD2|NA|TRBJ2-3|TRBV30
TGTGCCTGGAGCCTTGCGGGGGGGAGGGATACGCAGTATTTT
CAWSLAGGRDTQYF
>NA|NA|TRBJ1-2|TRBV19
TGTGCCAGTAGTACGCCTGGACATCCCTATGGCTACACCTTC
CASSTPGHPYGYTF
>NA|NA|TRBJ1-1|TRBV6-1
TGTGCCAGCAGTGAACAACAGGTGAACACTGAAGCTTTCTTT
CASSEQQVNTEAFF
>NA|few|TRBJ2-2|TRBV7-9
TGTGCCAGCAGCCGCAACAAACTAGCTAACACCGGGGAGCTGTTTTTT
CASSRNKLANTGELFF
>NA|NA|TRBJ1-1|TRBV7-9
TGTGCCAGCAGCCAATTGCTGGGGGCGGTCAACACTGAAGCTTTCTTT
CASSQLLGAVNTEAFF
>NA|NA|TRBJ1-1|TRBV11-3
TGTGCCAGCAGCCACAATACAAGGGCGGGCACTGAAGCTTTCTTT
CASSHNTRAGTEAFF
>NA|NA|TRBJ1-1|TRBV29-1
TGCAGCGGAACAAAGAACACTGAAGCTTTCTTT
CSGTKNTEAFF
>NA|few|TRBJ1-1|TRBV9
TGTGCCAGCAGCGTCCTTTCGCAGGGGACTGAAGCTTTCTTT
CASSVLSQGTEAFF
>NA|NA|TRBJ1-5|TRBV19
TGTGCCAGTAGTATCGTTAGGCAGGGTGGCCCCTTTTATCAGCCCCAGCATTTT
CASSIVRQGGPFYQPQHF
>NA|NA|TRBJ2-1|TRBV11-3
TGTGCCAGCAGCTTAGAGTGGACAGCCAACAATGAGCAGTTCTTC
CASSLEWTANNEQFF
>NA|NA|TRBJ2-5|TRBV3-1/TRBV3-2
TGTGCCAGCAGCCAAGATCCCAGGGAACAAGAGACCCAGTACTTC
CASSQDPREQETQYF
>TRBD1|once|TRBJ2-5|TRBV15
TGTGCCACCAGCAAATTGGGACAGGGTGAAGAGACCCAGTACTTC
CATSKLGQGEETQYF
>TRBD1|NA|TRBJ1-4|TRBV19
TGTGCCAGTAGTCAGGGGGCACGCCCGACAACTAATGAAAAACTGTTTTTT
CASSQGARPTTNEKLFF
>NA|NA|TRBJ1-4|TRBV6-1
TGTGCCAGCAGTGAACCAGGCCTTAATGAAAAACTGTTTTTT
CASSEPGLNEKLFF
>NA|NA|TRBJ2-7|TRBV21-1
TGTGCCAGCAGCAAAGCCCGACCCCTCCGGGACACAAGATCCTACGAGCAGTACTTC
CASSKARPLRDTRSYEQYF
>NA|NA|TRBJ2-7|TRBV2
TGTGCCAGCAGTGAAGGAGGGAAGAGCTCCTACGAGCAGTACTTC
CASSEGGKSSYEQYF
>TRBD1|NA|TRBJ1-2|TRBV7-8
TGTGCCAGCAGCTTATACAGGGGAGGCAGGAATGTAGGCTACACCTTC
CASSLYRGGRNVGYTF
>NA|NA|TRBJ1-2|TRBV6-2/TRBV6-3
TGTGCCAGCAGTTACGGACAGTTCTATGGCTACACCTTC
CASSYGQFYGYTF
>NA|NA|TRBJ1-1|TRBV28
TGTGCCAGTTCATGGGGGCTCACTGAAGCTTTCTTT
CASSWGLTEAFF
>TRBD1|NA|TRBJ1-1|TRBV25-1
TGTGCCAGCAGTCTTCACTCCAGGGGGTTCACGGGATGGACTGAAGCTTTCTTT
CASSLHSRGFTGWTEAFF
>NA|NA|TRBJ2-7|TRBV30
TGTGCCTGGACTAGCGAATCGGCCGAGCAGTACTTC
CAWTSESAEQYF
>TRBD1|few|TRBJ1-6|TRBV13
TGTGCCAGCAGCTTAGGGGGACAGGGTAGGTCCTATAATTCACCCCTCCACTTT
CASSLGGQGRSYNSPLHF
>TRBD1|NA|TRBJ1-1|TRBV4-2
TGTGCCAGCAGCCAACGACAGGGGAACACTGAAGCTTTCTTT
CASSQRQGNTEAFF
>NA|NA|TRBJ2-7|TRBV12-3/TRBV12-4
TGTGCCAGCACCAATACGGGGGACTACGAGCAGTACTTC
CASTNTGDYEQYF
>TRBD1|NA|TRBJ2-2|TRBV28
TGTGCCAGCAGTCTGACCGGGACAGGTTACGCCGGGGAGCTGTTTTTT
CASSLTGTGYAGELFF
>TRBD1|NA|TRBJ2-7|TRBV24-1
TGTGCCACCTGGACAGGGGGCTACGAGCAGTACTTC
CATWTGGYEQYF